This TCR beta chain comes out of a study of regulatory T cells in long-lasting Graves disease. In building TCR beta libraries, iRepertoire HTBI primers were used together with Arm-PCR of CDR3 regions. TCRdb reprocessed the multiplex PCR reads with MiXCR, giving one entry per CDR3 protein. The table has around 250,000 distinct CDR3 sequences, 18% seen once; the top ten hold roughly a fifth. CDR1 is SGDLS, CDR2 YYNGEE, per germline. This CDR3 comprises 13 residues. This clonotype was detected ten times or more. At one end, the junction sequence differs from germline, possibly due to a read error. Time point of the sample: newly diagnosed GD, antithyroid drugs for less than 3 months. PBMC RNA served as the TCR library source.

This sequence originates from a female donor with Graves disease. The chain combines TRBV9 with TRBJ2-1; no definite D call. The material was peripheral blood mononuclear cells (PBMCs), obtained at new diagnosis, from a patient treated with antithyroid drugs. CDR3 amino acids: CASSVEGYYEQFF. The CDR3 DNA reads as TGTGCCAGCAGCGTAGAAGGCTACTATGAGCAGTTCTTC.